This T cell receptor (beta chain) comes out of a study of tumor-infiltrating lymphocytes in oesophageal squamous cell carcinoma (dated by TCRdb to 2016 to 2018). Sequences SGHVS (CDR1) and FNYEAQ (CDR2) are obtained from the germline V gene. V is pared back by 5 bases and J by 4 bases, with 14 bases lying between the germline termini. The CDR3, from cysteine to phenylalanine, totals 14 residues. Only CDR3 DNA is held: 42 bases, read in frame from base 1. Libraries came from PCR. The data were produced on an Illumina HiSeq 2000. Clones were called with MiXCR by TCRdb after fastp trimmed the public reads at Q25, and only in-frame beta chains were retained. When rows share a CDR3 protein, they turn into one entry using the most common DNA and genes. The sample table contains around 14,000 distinct CDR3 sequences; only one count was recorded for roughly 55% of them. The biggest ten clones account for about a fifth of the sample.

With respect to this clonotype: Its antigen is not yet known. No base-level quality is on record; no much larger clone is a single base apart.

Sequencing was carried out using esophageal tumor tissue. The sequence was collected from a male donor with esophageal squamous cell carcinoma. Recombination connected TRBV7-6 to TRBJ1-2; too little of a D gene remains to name it. The CDR3 protein sequence reads: CASSPQEVAYGYTF. The DNA sequence is TGTGCCAGCAGCCCTCAAGAGGTTGCCTATGGCTACACCTTC.